The 19 T cell receptor beta chains in this list originate from one sample, sequenced in a study of blood T cells in healthy people across ages (dated by TCRdb to the mid-2010s). Libraries were prepared through 5' RACE. These reads were obtained on an Illumina HiSeq 2500. A second roughly 6 to 11 cycle PCR used a sample-barcoded 5' primer and a J-beta primer mix. Clones were called with MiXCR by TCRdb after fastp trimmed the public reads at Q25, and only in-frame beta chains were retained. Rows matching on CDR3 protein sequence are summarized as one entry with the most common DNA and genes. Recorded for this sample are 790,000 or so distinct CDR3 sequences; around three fifths of them occurred a single time. The ten largest clones take up approximately 24% of the sample. Specimen: blood. The receptors originated from a man aged 35-49 years in good health.

The genes are TRBV27 and TRBJ1-6; D is ambiguous. Between the trimmed V and J ends, which lost 2 bases and 3 bases, there was a span of 5 bases. The CDR3 has 14 amino acids. CDR1 and CDR2 (germline): MNHEY, SMNVEV (reference sequence). The CDR3 loop is CASSLQFYNSPLHF. The CDR3 bases are TGTGCCAGCAGTTTACAGTTCTATAATTCACCCCTCCACTTT.

The chain joins TRBV18 to TRBJ2-5; D gene uncertain. In germline, CDR1 is KGHSH, CDR2 LQKENI. Trimming removed 2 bases from V and 0 bases from J, with 13 bases in between. The CDR3 is made up of 16 amino acids. CDR3 nucleotide sequence: TGTGCCAGCTCACCAGATCATCGGACGTACCAAGAGACCCAGTACTTC. Its translation is CASSPDHRTYQETQYF. Full variable domain (rest looked up from reference TRBV18 and TRBJ2-5): NAGVMQNPRHLVRRRGQEARLRCSPMKGHSHVYWYRQLPEEGLKFMVYLQKENIIDESGMPKERFSAEFPKEGPSILRIQQVVRGDSAAYFCASSPDHRTYQETQYFGPGTRLLVL.

This clonotype was seen a handful of times. This chain uses TRBV27 with TRBJ2-1; D is undetermined. The V and J ends lost 2 bases and 6 bases respectively, with 17 bases between them. CDR1 MNHEY and CDR2 SMNVEV come from the germline V gene (reference sequence). There are 16 residues in the CDR3. As DNA, the CDR3 is TGTGCCAGCAGTTTAGGATGGGGAAAGGGTACCAATGAGCAGTTCTTC. Its protein is CASSLGWGKGTNEQFF.

The chain recombines TRBV5-4 with TRBJ2-3; 9 nucleotides line up with TRBD1. Trimming at V came to 4 bases and at J to 1 base, leaving 7 bases not matched to a gene. Per germline, CDR1 SGHNT and CDR2 YYREEE (reference sequence). The CDR3 is 16 residues long. CDR3 DNA sequence: TGTGCCAGCAGCCAACAGGGGGCCGGAGGCACAGATACGCAGTATTTT. It encodes CASSQQGAGGTDTQYF.

The chain uses TRBV5-5 and TRBJ1-2; 10 nucleotides agree with TRBD1. CDR3 length equals 16 residues. Per germline, CDR1 SGHKS and CDR2 YYEKEE (reference sequence). The V and J ends lost 4 bases and 5 bases, in that order; junction bases with no gene match: 11. CDR3 DNA: TGTGCCAGCAGCCCAGACAGGGGGCGCCGTGGGTATGGCTACACCTTC. Its protein is CASSPDRGRRGYGYTF.

V is TRBV29-1 and J is TRBJ2-7; no reliable D call. The CDR3 has 11 residues. Germline assignment: CDR1 SQVTM and CDR2 ANQGSEA. Trimming took 3 bases from V and 5 from J, leaving 8 bases between them. CDR3 DNA sequence: TGCAGCGTTGAGACCACTGACGAGCAGTACTTC. Its translation is CSVETTDEQYF.

This chain joins TRBV10-2 and TRBJ2-7; perhaps D is TRBD1 or TRBD2 (6 bases each). Trimming took 4 bases from V and 1 from J, leaving 17 bases between them. In germline, CDR1 is WSHSY, CDR2 SAAADI. CDR3 length: 16 residues. The CDR3 bases are TGCGCCAGCAGTGGGGGGGCGGCAGGGGATTCCTACGAGCAGTACTTC. It is translated as CASSGGAAGDSYEQYF.

CDR3 loop: CSVEDWTQEDGYTF. The CDR3 DNA follows: TGCAGCGTTGAAGATTGGACACAGGAGGATGGCTACACCTTC. The rearrangement joins TRBV29-1 to TRBJ1-2; a weak D match, TRBD1 (5 bases). CDR1 and CDR2 (germline): SQVTM, ANQGSEA. The length of the CDR3 is 14 residues. Trimming took 0 bases from V and 6 from J, leaving 14 bases between them.

The CDR3 spells CASTQGGTGGGYTF. CDR3 sequence (DNA): TGTGCCAGCACCCAAGGCGGGACAGGGGGTGGCTACACCTTC. V gene TRBV6-6 combines with J gene TRBJ1-2; 11 positions agree with TRBD1. The junction had 8 bases not matched to a gene; V was cut back by 7 bases and J by 7 bases. The CDR3 is made up of 14 amino acids. The germline V gene encodes CDR1 MNHNY and CDR2 SVGAGI (reference sequence).

V is TRBV9 and J is TRBJ2-5; TRBD2 aligns across 11 bases. From germline, CDR1 is SGDLS and CDR2 YYNGEE. The CDR3 length is 16 residues. After removal of 0 bases from V and 5 bases from J, the junction contained 6 bases not matched to a gene. The CDR3 spells CASSVDSGGASETQYF. The CDR3 nucleotides read TGTGCCAGCAGCGTAGATAGCGGGGGGGCCTCCGAGACCCAGTACTTC.

This chain connects TRBV24-1 to TRBJ2-7; 8 bases match TRBD1. CDR3 length: 13 residues. Germline-derived CDR1 and CDR2 are KGHDR and SFDVKD. V shed 1 base, J shed 6 bases, and the junction held 1 base outside the gene matches. This CDR3 is CATSDLDRGEQYF. As DNA, the CDR3 is TGTGCCACCAGTGATTTAGACAGGGGCGAGCAGTACTTC.

The chain carries TRBV27 and TRBJ1-5, with a tentative D call TRBD1 (6 bases). The CDR3 runs 16 residues. The V end was cut by 7 bases, the J end by 3 bases, with 19 bases between. CDR1 and CDR2 from the germline V gene are MNHEY and SMNVEV (reference sequence). In DNA, the CDR3 is TGTGCCAGCACCACACGACTCTACAGGGACAATCAGCCCCAGCATTTT. As protein: CASTTRLYRDNQPQHF.

This chain uses TRBV5-1 with TRBJ1-6; 7 bases map to TRBD1. This CDR3 is built from 15 residues. Looked up from germline, CDR1 is SGHRS and CDR2 is YFSETQ. The J segment lost 9 bases and the V segment lost 1 base, leaving 7 bases of the junction unmatched. The CDR3 is CASSLNGGGSSPLHF. Here the CDR3 DNA reads TGCGCCAGCAGCTTGAATGGAGGGGGCAGTTCACCCCTCCACTTT.

The V call is TRBV24-1, the J call TRBJ2-5; tentatively, D is TRBD2 (7 bases). In germline, CDR1 is KGHDR, CDR2 SFDVKD. V lost 0 bases, J lost 2 bases, and 15 bases lay in between. The CDR3 extends over 17 amino acids. The CDR3 sequence is CATSDLPRGGIQETQYF. CDR3 bases: TGTGCCACCAGTGATTTGCCTAGGGGGGGTATACAAGAGACCCAGTACTTC.

In this sample, this clonotype turned up a few times. The chain carries TRBV7-2 and TRBJ2-7, with D possibly TRBD1 on 6 matching bases. This CDR3 has 15 amino acids. V lost 7 bases to trimming and J lost 2 bases, with 18 bases between them. Germline lookup yields CDR1 SGHTA and CDR2 FQGNSA. This CDR3 is CASNLTGTPTYEQYF. CDR3 nucleotide sequence: TGTGCCAGCAACCTGACCGGGACACCGACCTACGAGCAGTACTTC. Full variable domain (remainder filled in from reference TRBV7-2 and TRBJ2-7): GAGVSQSPSNKVTEKGKDVELRCDPISGHTALYWYRQSLGQGLEFLIYFQGNSAPDKSGLPSDRFSAERTGGSVSTLTIQRTQQEDSAVYLCASNLTGTPTYEQYFGPGTRLTVT.

This chain links TRBV20-1 with TRBJ1-5, with 8 nucleotides matching TRBD1. V shed 6 bases, J shed 6 bases, and the junction held 16 bases outside the gene matches. Germline CDR1 DFQATT, CDR2 SNEGSKA (reference sequence). This CDR3 has 16 amino acids. The CDR3 here is CSAPPIQGDSSQPQHF. CDR3 coding DNA: TGCAGTGCGCCCCCAATACAGGGGGATAGTAGTCAGCCCCAGCATTTT.

Concerning this clonotype itself: The conserved final phenylalanine or tryptophan is absent from the CDR3, which likely points to a read error. This chain connects TRBV12-3 or TRBV12-4 to TRBJ2-7; 8 nucleotides line up with TRBD2. V shed 6 bases, J shed 2 bases, and the junction held 6 bases outside the gene matches. The CDR3 loop spans 14 amino acids. Here the CDR3 reads CASSPPAGAYEQYS. The CDR3 DNA follows: TGTGCCAGCAGCCCACCAGCGGGAGCCTACGAGCAGTACTCC.

The chain uses TRBV5-5 and TRBJ2-7; TRBD1 matches at 9 bases. Trimming removed 0 bases from V and 12 bases from J; junction bases left unmatched: 1. Germline V gives CDR1 SGHKS, CDR2 YYEKEE (reference sequence). The CDR3 extends over 11 amino acids. The CDR3 coding sequence is TGTGCCAGCAGCTTGGACAGGGGGCTGTACTTC. It translates to CASSLDRGLYF.

The genes are TRBV27 and TRBJ1-5; D not resolved. Germline loops: CDR1 MNHEY, CDR2 SMNVEV (reference sequence). The V end lost 7 bases, the J end lost 3 bases, and 10 bases lay between the germline ends. The CDR3 has 13 amino acids. CDR3 sequence: CASKGVANQPQHF. CDR3 in DNA: TGTGCCAGCAAAGGTGTGGCCAATCAGCCCCAGCATTTT.